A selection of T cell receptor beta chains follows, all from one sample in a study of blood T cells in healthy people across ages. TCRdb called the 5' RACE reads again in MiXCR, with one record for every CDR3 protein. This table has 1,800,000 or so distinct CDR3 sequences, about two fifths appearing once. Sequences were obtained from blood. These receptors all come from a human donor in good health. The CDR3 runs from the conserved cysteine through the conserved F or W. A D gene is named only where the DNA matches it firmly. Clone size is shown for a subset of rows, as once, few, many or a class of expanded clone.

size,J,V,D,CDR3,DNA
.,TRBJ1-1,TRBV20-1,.,CSVMTAHRTEAFF,TGCAGTGTTATGACAGCACATAGGACTGAAGCTTTCTTT
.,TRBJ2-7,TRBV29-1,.,CSVTTGTYEQYF,TGCAGCGTTACCACTGGCACCTACGAGCAGTACTTC
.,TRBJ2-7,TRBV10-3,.,CASGIGYEQYF,TGTGCCTCAGGGATCGGCTACGAGCAGTACTTC
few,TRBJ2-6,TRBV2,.,CASSERVVNVLTF,TGTGCCAGCAGTGAAAGGGTGGTCAACGTCCTGACTTTC
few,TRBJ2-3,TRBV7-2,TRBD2,CASSLRLAGGASTDTQYF,TGTGCCAGCAGCTTACGACTAGCGGGGGGGGCAAGCACAGATACGCAGTATTTT
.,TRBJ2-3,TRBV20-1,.,CSASRRETSTDTQYF,TGCAGTGCTTCAAGGCGGGAAACTAGCACAGATACGCAGTATTTT
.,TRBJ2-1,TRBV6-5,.,CASALIGNEQFF,TGTGCCAGCGCTCTAATTGGGAATGAGCAGTTCTTC
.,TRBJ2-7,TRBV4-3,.,CASSQGYHGIQYF,TGCGCCAGCAGCCAAGGGTATCACGGAATTCAGTACTTC
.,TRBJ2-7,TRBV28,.,CATGGARGRDEQYF,TGTGCCACAGGGGGGGCTAGGGGCAGAGACGAGCAGTACTTC
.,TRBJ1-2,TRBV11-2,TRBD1,CASSVTTGSGYGYTF,TGTGCCAGCAGCGTAACGACAGGGTCTGGCTATGGCTACACCTTC
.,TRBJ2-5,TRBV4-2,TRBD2,CASSPTVGGEQETQYF,TGTGCCAGCAGCCCTACCGTGGGGGGGGAACAAGAGACCCAGTACTTC
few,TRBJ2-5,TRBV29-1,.,CSVLDNGETQYF,TGCAGCGTACTGGACAATGGAGAGACCCAGTACTTC
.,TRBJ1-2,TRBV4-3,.,CASSRNFGTNSPRANYGYTF,TGCGCCAGCAGCCGTAACTTCGGGACAAATTCACCGAGAGCTAACTATGGCTACACCTTC
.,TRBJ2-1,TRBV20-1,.,CSARYYGDAYNEQFF,TGCAGTGCTAGATATTATGGCGACGCCTACAATGAGCAGTTCTTC
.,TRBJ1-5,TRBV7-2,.,CASSFTGGSDQPQHF,TGTGCCAGCAGTTTTACCGGGGGATCAGATCAGCCCCAGCATTTT
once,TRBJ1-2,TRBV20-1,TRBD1,CGATKQGAAGGYTF,TGCGGTGCTACAAAACAGGGGGCGGCGGGTGGCTACACCTTC
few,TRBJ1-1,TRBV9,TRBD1,CASSAGTGLFTEAFF,TGTGCCAGCAGCGCCGGGACAGGGTTGTTCACTGAAGCTTTCTTT
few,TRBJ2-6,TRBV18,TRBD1,CASSPSQGALGANVLTF,TGTGCCAGCTCACCTTCACAGGGGGCGCTTGGGGCCAACGTCCTGACTTTC
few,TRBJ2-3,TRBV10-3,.,CAISRSGMGDTQYF,TGTGCCATCAGCCGATCAGGGATGGGAGATACGCAGTATTTT
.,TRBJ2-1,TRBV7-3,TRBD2,CASSRKGGLAGASWYNEQFF,TGTGCCAGCAGCCGTAAGGGAGGCCTAGCGGGGGCTTCTTGGTACAATGAGCAGTTCTTC
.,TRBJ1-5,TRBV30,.,CAWSKGTNQPQHF,TGTGCCTGGAGTAAGGGTACAAATCAGCCCCAGCATTTT
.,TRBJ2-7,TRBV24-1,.,CATGSPGDPYEQYF,TGTGCCACCGGTAGTCCAGGGGACCCCTACGAGCAGTACTTC
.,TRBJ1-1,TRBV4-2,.,CASSLKGGFMNTEAFF,TGTGCCAGCAGCCTCAAGGGTGGATTTATGAACACTGAAGCTTTCTTT
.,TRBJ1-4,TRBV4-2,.,CASSPRSTNEKLFF,TGTGCCAGCAGCCCCCGGAGTACCAATGAAAAACTGTTTTTT
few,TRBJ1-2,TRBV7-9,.,CASSELVPYGYTF,TGTGCCAGCAGCGAGCTTGTCCCTTATGGCTACACCTTC
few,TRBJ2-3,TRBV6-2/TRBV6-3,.,CASSKGGALDTQYF,TGTGCCAGCAGCAAGGGGGGGGCCCTAGATACGCAGTATTTT
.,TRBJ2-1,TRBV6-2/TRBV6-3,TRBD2,CASSYERGESERFF,TGTGCCAGCAGTTACGAGCGGGGAGAGAGTGAGCGGTTCTTC
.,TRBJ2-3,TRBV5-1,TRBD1,CASSSKDRGTDTQYF,TGCGCCAGCAGCTCAAAGGACAGGGGAACAGATACGCAGTATTTT
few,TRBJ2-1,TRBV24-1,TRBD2,CATSETGTSGSYNEQFF,TGTGCCACCAGTGAAACCGGGACTAGCGGTTCCTACAATGAGCAGTTCTTC
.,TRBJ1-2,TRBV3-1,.,CASSQDPAPAGYTF,TGTGCCAGCAGCCAAGATCCGGCCCCTGCTGGCTACACCTTC
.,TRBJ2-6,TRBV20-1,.,CSAPHLTGANVLTF,TGCAGTGCTCCACACCTAACTGGGGCCAACGTCCTGACTTTC
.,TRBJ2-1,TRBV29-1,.,CSVDLGPTANEQFF,TGCAGCGTTGATCTCGGGCCGACGGCCAATGAGCAGTTCTTC
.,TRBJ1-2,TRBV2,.,CASKQMGGGYTF,TGTGCCAGCAAACAGATGGGGGGTGGCTACACCTTC
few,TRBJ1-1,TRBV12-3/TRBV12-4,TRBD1,CASSAGTGNTEAFF,TGTGCCAGCAGCGCCGGGACAGGGAACACTGAAGCTTTCTTT
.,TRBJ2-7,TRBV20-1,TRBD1,CSLTDRAHEQYF,TGCAGCTTAACCGACAGGGCCCACGAGCAGTACTTC
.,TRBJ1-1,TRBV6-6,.,CASSSRDGQAFF,TGTGCCAGCAGTTCACGGGACGGACAAGCTTTCTTT
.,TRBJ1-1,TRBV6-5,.,CASRASGIRTEAFF,TGTGCCAGCAGGGCCTCGGGGATCCGTACTGAAGCTTTCTTT
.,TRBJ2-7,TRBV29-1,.,CSVEGGQTYEQYF,TGCAGCGTTGAGGGGGGACAGACCTACGAGCAGTACTTC
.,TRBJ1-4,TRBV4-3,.,CASSQGNSPNEKLFF,TGCGCCAGCAGCCAAGGAAACAGCCCGAATGAAAAACTGTTTTTT
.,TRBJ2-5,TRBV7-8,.,CASSTRDVGEKETQYF,TGTGCCAGCAGCACTCGGGACGTTGGGGAAAAAGAGACCCAGTACTTC
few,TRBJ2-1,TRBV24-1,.,CATSGAASRNYNEQFF,TGTGCCACCAGCGGAGCCGCATCACGTAACTACAATGAGCAGTTCTTC
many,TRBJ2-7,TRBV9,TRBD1,CASSVGTGAYEQYF,TGTGCCAGCAGCGTAGGGACAGGGGCCTACGAGCAGTACTTC
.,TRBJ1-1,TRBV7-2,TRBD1,CASSPRQGWNTEAFF,TGTGCCAGCAGCCCGCGACAGGGATGGAACACTGAAGCTTTCTTT
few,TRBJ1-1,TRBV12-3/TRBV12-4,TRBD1,CASMGQHQAFF,TGTGCCAGCATGGGACAGCACCAAGCTTTCTTT
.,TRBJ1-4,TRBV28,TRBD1,CASSYRGSATNEKLFF,TGTGCCAGCAGTTACAGGGGGTCGGCAACTAATGAAAAACTGTTTTTT
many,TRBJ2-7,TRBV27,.,CASSLGRLSYEQYF,TGTGCCAGCAGCTTAGGTCGGCTGTCCTACGAGCAGTACTTC